This paragraph reports one T cell receptor (beta chain). Its antigen is not yet known. Base-call qualities are not available, and no considerably larger clone is one nucleotide away. The sample comes from a study of CD8 T cells in Susac syndrome (dated by TCRdb to about 2019). Notes on the research overall: The study used repertoire sequencing to test whether antigen drove CD8+ T cell activation and differentiation in Susac syndrome. Overall results and qualifications from the work: The TCR sequencing and HLA analysis was acknowledged to have included a relatively small number of individuals.

According to the germline V gene, CDR1 reads KGHDR and CDR2 reads SFDVKD. The CDR3 numbers 14 residues from cysteine through phenylalanine. The kept DNA is CDR3 alone, 42 bases in frame from the first base. V loses 5 bases, J loses 6 bases, and the germline ends lie 13 bases apart. Peripheral blood CD8+ and CD4+ T cells from healthy donors, Susac syndrome patients and multiple sclerosis patients were profiled using high-throughput TCR beta sequencing. Healthy donors were age- and sex-matched controls. CD8+ TEMRA cells were enriched by FACS, while bulk CD8+ and CD4+ T cells were purified by magnetic negative isolation. Blood was drawn into EDTA tubes, processed within 24 hours, and PBMCs were isolated by density gradient centrifugation. PBMCs intended for TCR sequencing were cryopreserved in liquid nitrogen and were subsequently thawed in a 37 degrees C water bath. A purity of at least 90% was achieved for sorted or isolated CD4+, CD8+ and CD8+ TEMRA cells.

RNA was extracted with the RNeasy kit and roughly 0.45 to 1 ug was reverse transcribed using random hexamers. The immunoSEQ multiplex PCR assay, covering 54 Vbeta and 13 Jbeta segments, was used to amplify TCR beta CDR3 regions. To correct PCR amplification bias, a synthetic template baseline was used for both primer optimization and computational correction. As for how the authors treated the data: Only productive sequences were kept, with reads annotated to V, D and J genes according to IMGT and analyzed in immunoSEQ Analyzer. To calculate clonality, Shannon entropy was normalized by log2 of the number of productive unique sequences and then subtracted from one. For each patient and control, public and private clones were evaluated among the 100 most prevalent clones. A clone was defined as Susac-specific if it was absent from the healthy and MS cohorts, from some 1,100 published viral clones and from other ImmuneACCESS disease sequences. Starting from the raw public reads, TCRdb applied fastp trimming at Q25, assembled clones with MiXCR and retained in-frame beta chains. Every distinct CDR3 protein forms one entry, paired with its most common genes and DNA. V and J calls and clone size were set by TCRdb, not the authors. The sample table shows 180,000 or so distinct CDR3 sequences, and roughly 94% are seen once. Approximately 0.094% of the sample is in the top ten clones.

The specimen sequenced was CD4+ T cells from PBMCs. This TCR came from a human donor in good health. The chain is made from TRBV24-1 and TRBJ2-1, with TRBD1 tentatively as D gene (5 bases match). The DNA sequence is as follows: TGTGCCACCAGTGTGAGCAGGGCAAGCAATGAGCAGTTCTTC. This is translated as CATSVSRASNEQFF.